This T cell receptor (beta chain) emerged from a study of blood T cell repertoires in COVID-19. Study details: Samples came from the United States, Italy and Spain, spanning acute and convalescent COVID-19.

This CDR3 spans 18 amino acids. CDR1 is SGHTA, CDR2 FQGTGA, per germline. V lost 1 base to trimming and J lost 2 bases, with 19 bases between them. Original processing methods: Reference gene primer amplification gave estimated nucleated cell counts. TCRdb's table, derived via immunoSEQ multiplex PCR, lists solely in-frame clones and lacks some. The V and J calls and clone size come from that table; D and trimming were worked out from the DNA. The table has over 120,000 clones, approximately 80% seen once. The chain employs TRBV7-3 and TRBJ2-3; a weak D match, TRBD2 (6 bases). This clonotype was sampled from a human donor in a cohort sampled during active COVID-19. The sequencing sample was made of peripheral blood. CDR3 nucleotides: TGTGCCAGCAGCTTAAGCCTCCCGCGGACTAAACACACAGATACGCAGTATTTT. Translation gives CASSLSLPRTKHTDTQYF. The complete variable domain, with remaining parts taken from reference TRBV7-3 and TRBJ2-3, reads GAGVSQTPSNKVTEKGKYVELRCDPISGHTALYWYRQSLGQGPEFLIYFQGTGAADDSGLPNDRFFAVRPEGSVSTLKIQRTERGDSAVYLCASSLSLPRTKHTDTQYFGPGTRLTVL.